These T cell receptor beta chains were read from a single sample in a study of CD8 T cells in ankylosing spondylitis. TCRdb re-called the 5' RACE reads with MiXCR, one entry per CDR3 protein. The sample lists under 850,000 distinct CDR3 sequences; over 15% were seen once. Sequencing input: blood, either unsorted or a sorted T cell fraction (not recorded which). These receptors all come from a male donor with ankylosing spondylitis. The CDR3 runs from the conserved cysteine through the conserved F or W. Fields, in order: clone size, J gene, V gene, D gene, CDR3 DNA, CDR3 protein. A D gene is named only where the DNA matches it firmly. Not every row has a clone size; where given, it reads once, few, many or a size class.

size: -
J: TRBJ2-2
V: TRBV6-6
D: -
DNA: TGTGCCAGCATACCGAACACCGGGGAGCTGTTTTTT
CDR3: CASIPNTGELFF

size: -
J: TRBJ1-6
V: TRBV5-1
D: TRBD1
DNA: TGCGCCAGCCGCTTATTTTCCGGGACAGGGCATTCACCCCTCCACTTT
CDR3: CASRLFSGTGHSPLHF

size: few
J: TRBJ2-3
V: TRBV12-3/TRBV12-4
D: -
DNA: TGTGCCAGCAGTTCTGGCCTTAGCCGCACAGATACGCAGTATTTT
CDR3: CASSSGLSRTDTQYF

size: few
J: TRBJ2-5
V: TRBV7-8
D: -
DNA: TGTGCCAGCAGCTTAGGTCTAGCCCAGGCTCAACAAGAGACCCAGTACTTC
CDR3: CASSLGLAQAQQETQYF

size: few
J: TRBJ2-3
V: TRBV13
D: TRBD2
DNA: TGTGCCAGCAGCTCACGGACTAGCGGGGAGGGGGCAGATACGCAGTATTTT
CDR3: CASSSRTSGEGADTQYF

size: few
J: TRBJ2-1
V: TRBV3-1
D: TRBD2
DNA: TGTGCCAGCAGCCACGGACTAGAGTACAATGAGCAGTTCTTC
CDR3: CASSHGLEYNEQFF

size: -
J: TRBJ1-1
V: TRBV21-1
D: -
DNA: TGTGCCAGCAGCAAATATGGAAACATGAACACTGAAGCTTTCTTT
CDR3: CASSKYGNMNTEAFF

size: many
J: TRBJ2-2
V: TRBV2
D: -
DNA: TGTGCCAGCAGTTTACACAGGGAGGCCGGGGAGCTGTTTTTT
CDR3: CASSLHREAGELFF

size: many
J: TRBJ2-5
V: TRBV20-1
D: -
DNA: TGCAGTGCTCCGGCTGCATGGACACAACAAGAGACCCAGTACTTC
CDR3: CSAPAAWTQQETQYF

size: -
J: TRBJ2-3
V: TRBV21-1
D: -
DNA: TGTTCGGCCCGACTAGCGGGTTCAGATACGCAGTATTTT
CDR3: CSARLAGSDTQYF

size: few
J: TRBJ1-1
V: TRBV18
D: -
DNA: TGTGCCAGCTCCCCCAAGGCGTCCACTGAAGCTTTCTTT
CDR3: CASSPKASTEAFF

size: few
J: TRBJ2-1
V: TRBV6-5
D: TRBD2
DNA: TGTGCCAGCAGTTACTCGGTGGGGGGGTATGAGCAGTTCTTC
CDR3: CASSYSVGGYEQFF

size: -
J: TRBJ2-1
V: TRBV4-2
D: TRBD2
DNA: TGTGCCAGCAGCCAAGATCCCCCGACCCTAGCGGGAAACAATGAGCAGTTCTTC
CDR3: CASSQDPPTLAGNNEQFF

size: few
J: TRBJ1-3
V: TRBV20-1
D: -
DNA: TGCAGTGCTAGAGATCGGGGAACGACCTCTGGAAACACCATATATTTT
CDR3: CSARDRGTTSGNTIYF

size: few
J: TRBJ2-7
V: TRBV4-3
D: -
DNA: TGCGCCAGCAGCCAAGAACCGGGAATAAACTACGAGCAGTACTTC
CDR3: CASSQEPGINYEQYF

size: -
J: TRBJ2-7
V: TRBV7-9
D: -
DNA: TGTGCCAGAGAGACAGACTCCTACGAGCAGTACTTC
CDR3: CARETDSYEQYF

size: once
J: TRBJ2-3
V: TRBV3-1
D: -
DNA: TGTGCCAGCAGCCCTAAAGGGGCGACAGATACGCAGTATTTT
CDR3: CASSPKGATDTQYF

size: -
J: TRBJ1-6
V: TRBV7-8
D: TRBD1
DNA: TGTGCCAGCAGCCGACAGGGCCTAAATTCACCCCTCCACTTT
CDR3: CASSRQGLNSPLHF

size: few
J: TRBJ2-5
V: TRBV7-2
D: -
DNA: TGTGCCACCAGGATTTCCTGGACAGAGACCCAGTACTTC
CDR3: CATRISWTETQYF

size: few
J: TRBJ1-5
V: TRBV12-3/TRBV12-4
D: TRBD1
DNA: TGTGCCAGCAGTCAAGGGACAGGGGCACCCCGCGGGAAGCCCCAGCATTTT
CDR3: CASSQGTGAPRGKPQHF

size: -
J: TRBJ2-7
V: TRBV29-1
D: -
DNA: TGCAGCGTTGAAGGGCCTTCCTCCTACGAGCTGTACTTC
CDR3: CSVEGPSSYELYF

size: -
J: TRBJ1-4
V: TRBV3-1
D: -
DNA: TGTGCCAGCAGCCCAACAGGGTTCCGTGAAAAACTGTTTTTT
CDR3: CASSPTGFREKLFF

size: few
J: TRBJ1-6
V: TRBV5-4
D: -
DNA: TGTGCCAGCAGCTTGTTCGGGGGGACGAGCTCCTATAATTCACCCCTCCACTTT
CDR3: CASSLFGGTSSYNSPLHF

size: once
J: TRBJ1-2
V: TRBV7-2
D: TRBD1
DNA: TGTGCCAGCAGCGGGGGGACAGGTTATAACTATGGCTACACCTTC
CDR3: CASSGGTGYNYGYTF

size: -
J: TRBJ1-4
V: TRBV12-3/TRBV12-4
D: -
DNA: TGTGCCAGCAGGCCGGATCGATTCGAAAAACTGTTTTTT
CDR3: CASRPDRFEKLFF

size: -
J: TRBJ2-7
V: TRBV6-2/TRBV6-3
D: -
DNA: TGTGCCAGCAATCCCAGGTTCCTTTCACTGGAGCAGTACTTC
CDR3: CASNPRFLSLEQYF

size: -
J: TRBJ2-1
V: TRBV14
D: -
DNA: TGTGCCAGCAGCCATGGGCCCCCTTGGGGGACGAGCTCCTACAATGAGCAGTTCTTC
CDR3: CASSHGPPWGTSSYNEQFF

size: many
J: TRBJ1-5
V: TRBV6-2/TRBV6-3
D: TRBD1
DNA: TGTGCCAGCAGATCGACAGGGGACAATCAGCCCCAGCATTTT
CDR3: CASRSTGDNQPQHF

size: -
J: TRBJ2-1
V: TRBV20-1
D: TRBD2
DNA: TGCAGTGCTAGACCCTCCCCTAAGCGGGACCTATACAATGAGCAGTTCTTC
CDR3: CSARPSPKRDLYNEQFF

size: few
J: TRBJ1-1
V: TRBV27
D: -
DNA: TGTGCCAGCAGCTCAGGGGTCATGAACACTGAAGCTTTCTTT
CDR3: CASSSGVMNTEAFF

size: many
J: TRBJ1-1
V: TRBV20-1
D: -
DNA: TGCAGTGCTATCCCGGGGGGGGGGACCACTGAAGCTTTCTTT
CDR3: CSAIPGGGTTEAFF

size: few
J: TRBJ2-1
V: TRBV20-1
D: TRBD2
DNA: TGCAGTGCTAGCGACCCATTTAGCGGGAGGATGGACGGCGATGAGCAGTTCTTC
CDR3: CSASDPFSGRMDGDEQFF

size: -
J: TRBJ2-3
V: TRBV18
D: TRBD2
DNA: TGTGCCAGCTCACCAATGGCTTCCGGGGGGGCGAGCACAGATACGCAGTATTTT
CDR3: CASSPMASGGASTDTQYF

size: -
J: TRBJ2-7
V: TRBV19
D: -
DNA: TGTGCCACCCGGAGCAGTACGGACGAGCAGTACTTC
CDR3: CATRSSTDEQYF

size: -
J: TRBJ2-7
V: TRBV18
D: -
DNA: TGTGCCAGCTCACCCCAGGGCGGGTGGCAGTACTTC
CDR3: CASSPQGGWQYF

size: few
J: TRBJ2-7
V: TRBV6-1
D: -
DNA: TGTGCCAGCAGTGAAGGAGGATATTACGAGCAGTACTTC
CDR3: CASSEGGYYEQYF

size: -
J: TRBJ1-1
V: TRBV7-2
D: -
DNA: TGTGCCAGCAGCCCACAGGCCGGTGAAGCTTTCTTT
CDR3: CASSPQAGEAFF

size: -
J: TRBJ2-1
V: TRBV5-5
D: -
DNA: TGTGCCAGCAGAATATCACCTAGCAACAATGAGCAGTTCTTC
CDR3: CASRISPSNNEQFF

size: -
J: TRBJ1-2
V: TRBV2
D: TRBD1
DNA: TGTGCCAGCAGTCGAATTTGGCAGGGGGGTGATGGCTACACCTTC
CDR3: CASSRIWQGGDGYTF

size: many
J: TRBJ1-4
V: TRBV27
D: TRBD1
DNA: TGTGCCAGCAGTTCCGGGGGGACAGGGGGTGAAAAACTGTTTTTT
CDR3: CASSSGGTGGEKLFF

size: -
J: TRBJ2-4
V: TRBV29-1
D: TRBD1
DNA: TGCAGCGTTGTTGGGTGGGACAGGGAAAACATTCAGTACTTC
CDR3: CSVVGWDRENIQYF

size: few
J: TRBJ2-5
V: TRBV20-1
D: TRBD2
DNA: TGCAGTGCTAGAGATCTCGCGGGGGGGCGGGAGACCCAGTACTTC
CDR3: CSARDLAGGRETQYF

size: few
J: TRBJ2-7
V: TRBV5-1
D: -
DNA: TGCGCCAGCAGCCCATGGGGGGTCGAGCAGTACTTC
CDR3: CASSPWGVEQYF

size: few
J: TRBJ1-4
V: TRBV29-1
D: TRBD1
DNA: TGCAGCGTTGGCGGGGACAGTAATGAAAAACTGTTTTTT
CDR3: CSVGGDSNEKLFF

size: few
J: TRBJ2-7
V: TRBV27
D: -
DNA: TGTGCCAGCGGGCCCCAGGGCTCCTACGAGCAGTACTTC
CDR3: CASGPQGSYEQYF

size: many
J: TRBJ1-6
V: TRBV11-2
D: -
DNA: TGTGCCAGCAGCCCCCCTGGGGGCCCTAATTCACCCCTCCACTTT
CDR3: CASSPPGGPNSPLHF

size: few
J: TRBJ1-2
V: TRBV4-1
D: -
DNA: TGCGCCAGCAGCCAAGATGTGTGGGCGGGTAACGGCTACACCTTC
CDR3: CASSQDVWAGNGYTF

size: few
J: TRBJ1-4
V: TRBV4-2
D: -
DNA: TGTGCCAGCAGCAAGGTGACCCAGGGTAGTTATGAAAAACTGTTTTTT
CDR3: CASSKVTQGSYEKLFF

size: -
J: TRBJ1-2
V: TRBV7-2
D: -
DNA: TGTGCCAGCACCCTTCCCCCCCCCGAGGTCTATGGCTACACCTTC
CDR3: CASTLPPPEVYGYTF

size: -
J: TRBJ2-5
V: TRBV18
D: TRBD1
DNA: TGTGCCAGCTCACACAGCCGGGACAGGGGGGAGACCCAGTACTTC
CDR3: CASSHSRDRGETQYF

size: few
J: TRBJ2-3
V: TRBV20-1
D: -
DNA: TGCAGTGCTGCCACAGGGAGCACAGATACGCAGTATTTT
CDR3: CSAATGSTDTQYF

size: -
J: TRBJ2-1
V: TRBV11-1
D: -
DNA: TGTGCCAGCAGCTCTCCGCCGACCGGGACACCCAGCTCCTACAATGAGCAGTTCTTC
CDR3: CASSSPPTGTPSSYNEQFF

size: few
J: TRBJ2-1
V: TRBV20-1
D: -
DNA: TGCAGTGCCAGATCCCGTTGGGGGAGCTTCTCCTACAATGAGCAGTTCTTC
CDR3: CSARSRWGSFSYNEQFF

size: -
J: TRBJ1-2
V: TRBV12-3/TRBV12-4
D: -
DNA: TGTGCCAGCAGCCCTAACATGGTCTCTAGCGGCTACACCTTC
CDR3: CASSPNMVSSGYTF

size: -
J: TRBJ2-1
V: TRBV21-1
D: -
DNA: TGTGCCAGCAGGGTGGGCCTAGCGGGAAGGAATGAGCAGTTCTTC
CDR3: CASRVGLAGRNEQFF

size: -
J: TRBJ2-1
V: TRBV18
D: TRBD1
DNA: TGTGCCAGCTCACTTTTTAAAAGGACAGGGCTTTGGAACAATGAGCAGTTCTTC
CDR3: CASSLFKRTGLWNNEQFF

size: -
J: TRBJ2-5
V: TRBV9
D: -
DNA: TGTGCCAGCAGCGTAGATCCCTCTTCGGGGACCCAGTACTTC
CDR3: CASSVDPSSGTQYF

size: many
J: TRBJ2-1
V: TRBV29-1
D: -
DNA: TGCAGCGTGGCAGGGACCACCAATGAGCAGTTCTTC
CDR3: CSVAGTTNEQFF

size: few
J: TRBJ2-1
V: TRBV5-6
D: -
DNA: TGTGCCAGCAGCTTGAGGGGACTTCAACGCAATGAGCAGTTCTTC
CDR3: CASSLRGLQRNEQFF